These 31 T cell receptor beta chains share one sample of origin, sequenced in a study of cytomegalovirus exposure and HLA in healthy donors. PCR employed 60 Vbeta and 13 Jbeta primers. Data came from immunoSEQ multiplex PCR; TCRdb stores just in-frame clones and leaves some out. The top ten hold less than 7% of the sample, which has about 190,000 clones, roughly 80% seen once. The sample comprised PBMCs. These receptor sequences come from a man aged 40-49 years in good health and CMV-seropositive.

This clone was counted a single time. The CDR3 DNA reads TGTGCCAGCAGCGGCGGTAACTCTGGAAACACCATATATTTT. This sequence encodes CASSGGNSGNTIYF. The V call is TRBV6-1, the J call TRBJ1-3, with D unclear. The CDR3 totals 14 residues. Germline V lookup: CDR1 MNHNS, CDR2 SASEGT. Deletions cut 6 bases from V and 0 bases from J, with 9 bases between.

CDR3 nucleotides: TGTGCCAGCAGTGATCTAAGGACAGGGGATTCTGGGGCCAACGTCCTGACTTTC. Residues: CASSDLRTGDSGANVLTF. J is TRBJ2-6 and V is TRBV2; the match to TRBD1 covers 9 bases. The V and J ends lost 3 bases and 1 base, in that order; junction bases with no gene match: 7. CDR3 length: 18 amino acids. The germline gives CDR1 SNHLY, CDR2 FYNNEI.

This chain joins TRBV7-9 and TRBJ2-5; TRBD2 agrees at 7 bases. CDR1 SEHNR and CDR2 FQNEAQ come from the germline V gene (reference sequence). The J segment lost 0 bases and the V segment lost 3 bases, leaving 16 bases of the junction unmatched. The CDR3 has 19 residues. CDR3 sequence: CASSLRDAGVTGYQETQYF. The CDR3 bases are TGTGCCAGCAGCTTGAGGGACGCGGGGGTTACCGGGTACCAAGAGACCCAGTACTTC. Full variable domain (rest looked up from reference TRBV7-9 and TRBJ2-5): DTGVSQNPRHKITKRGQNVTFRCDPISEHNRLYWYRQTLGQGPEFLTYFQNEAQLEKSRLLSDRFSAERPKGSFSTLEIQRTEQGDSAMYLCASSLRDAGVTGYQETQYFGPGTRLLVL.

The J gene is TRBJ2-3, the V gene TRBV27, with D possibly matching TRBD1 (5 bases). The V and J ends lost 2 bases and 0 bases respectively, with 9 bases between them. Germline CDR1 MNHEY, CDR2 SMNVEV (reference sequence). The CDR3 covers 15 residues. CDR3 in DNA: TGTGCCAGCAGTTTAACAGGCTATAGCACAGATACGCAGTATTTT. Translating gives CASSLTGYSTDTQYF.

The chain joins TRBV15 to TRBJ1-5, with 9 bases identical to TRBD1. CDR1 is LNHNV, CDR2 YYDKDF, per germline (reference sequence). Trimming removed 0 bases from V and 7 bases from J; junction bases left unmatched: 4. This CDR3 is built from 15 residues. The chain's CDR3 is CATSRDGTGWQPQHF. In nucleotides, the CDR3 is TGTGCCACCAGCAGAGATGGGACAGGGTGGCAGCCCCAGCATTTT.

The chain uses TRBV9 and TRBJ1-4; a weak D match, TRBD1 (6 bases). The V gene's germline CDR1 is SGDLS and CDR2 YYNGEE. V gave up 0 bases and J gave up 5 bases, with 11 bases separating them. The CDR3 is 15 residues long. This chain's CDR3 is CASSVEGQQNEKLFF. In DNA form, the CDR3 reads TGTGCCAGCAGCGTAGAAGGACAGCAGAATGAAAAACTGTTTTTT.

This chain uses TRBV7-2 with TRBJ2-3; D gene unclear. This CDR3 is built from 14 residues. Trimming stripped 6 bases from V and 0 bases from J, with 10 bases between. Per germline, CDR1 SGHTA and CDR2 FQGNSA. The chain's CDR3 is CASSTVSSTDTQYF. The CDR3 coding sequence is TGTGCCAGCAGTACTGTGAGTAGCACAGATACGCAGTATTTT.

The CDR3 loop is CASNQGSLAKNIQYF. For the CDR3, the DNA is TGTGCCAGCAATCAGGGGAGCCTAGCCAAAAACATTCAGTACTTC. The chain has TRBV6-6 and TRBJ2-4; a weak D match, TRBD1 (6 bases). Germline CDR1 and CDR2: MNHNY and SVGAGI (reference sequence). This CDR3 comprises 15 residues. Trimming stripped 7 bases from V and 0 bases from J, with 13 bases between.

This clone was counted only a few times. J is TRBJ1-1 and V is TRBV2, with TRBD1 as a possible D gene (6 bases). Trimming cost V 10 bases and J 7 bases, with 16 bases left between them. The germline V gene encodes CDR1 SNHLY and CDR2 FYNNEI. The CDR3 length is 12 residues. The CDR3, as DNA: TGTGCCACCACCGACAGGCGAGATGAAGCTTTCTTT. It translates to CATTDRRDEAFF.

The chain employs TRBV4-1 and TRBJ2-5; tentatively, D is TRBD2 (5 bases). The J call may be in error: the DNA end matches TRBJ2-7 better. The CDR3 is 14 amino acids. From germline, CDR1 is MGHRA and CDR2 YSYEKL. The CDR3 nucleotides read TGCGCCAGCAGCCAATCTGAGGGCTCCTACGAGCAGTACTTC. This encodes CASSQSEGSYEQYF.

This clone was seen only a few times. The genes are TRBV5-1 and TRBJ2-2, with a possible D match to TRBD2 (6 bases). This CDR3 comprises 15 residues. Trimming pared 1 base from V and 1 base from J, leaving 8 bases between. Germline V CDR1 and CDR2: SGHRS, YFSETQ. The CDR3 sequence is CASSLMGGNTGELFF. In DNA, the CDR3 is TGCGCCAGCAGCTTGATGGGGGGGAACACCGGGGAGCTGTTTTTT.

V and J are TRBV13 and TRBJ2-5; perhaps TRBD2 as D (5 bases). Germline V lookup: CDR1 PRHDT, CDR2 FYEKMQ (reference sequence). Trimming removed 3 bases from V and 5 bases from J, with 7 bases in between. The CDR3 has 12 amino acids. Here the CDR3 DNA reads TGTGCCAGCAGCTTTGGGGAGGAGACCCAGTACTTC. Protein: CASSFGEETQYF. Based on the CDR3 plus reference TRBV13 and TRBJ2-5, the full variable domain is AAGVIQSPRHLIKEKRETATLKCYPIPRHDTVYWYQQGPGQDPQFLISFYEKMQSDKGSIPDRFSAQQFSDYHSELNMSSLELGDSALYFCASSFGEETQYFGPGTRLLVL.

Here the CDR3 reads CASSYDGEETQYF. CDR3 in DNA: TGCGCCAGCAGCTACGACGGGGAAGAGACCCAGTACTTC. The chain couples TRBV5-1 to TRBJ2-5; D might be TRBD2 (5 bases). CDR1 SGHRS and CDR2 YFSETQ come from the germline V gene. Trimming pared 3 bases from V and 3 bases from J, leaving 9 bases between. CDR3 length: 13 amino acids.

This clone has more than one count but fewer than ten. The V call is TRBV29-1, the J call TRBJ1-2; 9 positions agree with TRBD1. CDR1 is SQVTM, CDR2 ANQGSEA, per germline. V lost 4 bases, J lost 6 bases, and 9 bases stayed unmatched. The CDR3 extends over 14 amino acids. CDR3 sequence reads: CSVAETGGQNGYTF. As DNA, the CDR3 is TGCAGCGTTGCTGAGACAGGGGGTCAAAATGGCTACACCTTC.

This chain connects TRBV6-6 to TRBJ1-3, with D possibly TRBD1 on 5 matching bases. The ends were cut back, 2 bases at V and 8 bases at J, with 16 bases in the middle. In germline, CDR1 is MNHNY, CDR2 SVGAGI (reference sequence). This CDR3 is built from 15 residues. The CDR3 DNA is TGTGCCAGCAGTTACACCCTCCTGCCGGGGGACACCATATATTTT. Translating gives CASSYTLLPGDTIYF.

The chain is built from TRBV7-2 and TRBJ2-7; D is perhaps TRBD1 (6 bases). V lost 1 base to trimming and J lost 7 bases, with 14 bases between them. CDR1 is SGHTA, CDR2 FQGNSA, per germline. The CDR3 contains 14 residues. The DNA for the CDR3 is TGTGCCAGCAGCTTAGGAGGCAGGGGCCCGGAGCAGTACTTC. Amino acids: CASSLGGRGPEQYF.

The V and J genes are TRBV28 and TRBJ2-2, with D unclear. The length of the CDR3 is 15 residues. V was clipped by 3 bases and J by 1 base, with 9 bases between them. Germline values: CDR1 MDHEN, CDR2 SYDVKM. In DNA, the CDR3 is TGTGCCAGCAGTTTTACGGGTCAGAACACCGGGGAGCTGTTTTTT. Translating gives CASSFTGQNTGELFF.

V gene TRBV6-6 combines with J gene TRBJ2-3, with a weak D call TRBD1 (6 bases). V shed 4 bases and J shed 2 bases, with 10 bases lying between them. The CDR3 covers 14 residues. CDR1 and CDR2 from the germline V gene are MNHNY and SVGAGI (reference sequence). CDR3 coding DNA: TGTGCCAGCAGTTGGGACATTTCCACAGATACGCAGTATTTT. Encoded protein: CASSWDISTDTQYF.

The chain has TRBV4-3 and TRBJ2-6, with D tentatively TRBD1 (7 bases). Trimming pared 1 base from V and 0 bases from J, leaving 16 bases between. The CDR3 is made up of 19 amino acids. Germline values: CDR1 LGHNA, CDR2 YSLEER. CDR3 DNA: TGCGCCAGCAGCCAAGTAGGGCAGGGGGGCCCCTCTGGGGCCAACGTCCTGACTTTC. Translation: CASSQVGQGGPSGANVLTF.

The chain has TRBV4-3 and TRBJ1-5, with 9 positions matching TRBD1. Germline trimming cut 3 bases from V and 7 bases from J; bases unmatched to any gene: 7. This CDR3 has 15 amino acids. Germline CDR1 reads LGHNA; CDR2 reads YSLEER. CDR3 nucleotide sequence: TGCGCCAGCAGCCAGGAACAGGGGGCTTGGCAGCCCCAGCATTTT. It yields the protein CASSQEQGAWQPQHF.

The chain links TRBV11-3 to TRBJ2-3; 8 bases line up with TRBD1. The trim removed 3 bases at V and 1 base at J, leaving 6 bases unmatched. The CDR3 runs 16 residues. Germline V gene sequence: CDR1 SGHNT, CDR2 YENEEA. CDR3 protein: CASSFRDRTCTDTQYF. Written as DNA, the CDR3 is TGTGCCAGCAGCTTCCGGGACAGGACTTGCACAGATACGCAGTATTTT.

This clone is a singleton in its sample. This chain connects TRBV15 to TRBJ2-3, with 7 bases fitting TRBD1. Germline CDR1 is LNHNV and CDR2 is YYDKDF (reference sequence). The CDR3 consists of 17 residues. V shed 3 bases and J 0 bases; nucleotides not matched to a gene: 9. CDR3 in amino acids: CATSSFIGTDSTDTQYF. The CDR3 nucleotides read TGTGCCACCAGCAGTTTTATCGGGACAGATAGCACAGATACGCAGTATTTT.

This clone was seen a handful of times. The chain recombines TRBV11-2 with TRBJ2-1, with D maybe TRBD2 (6 bases). CDR3 length: 16 amino acids. Germline CDR1 reads SGHAT; CDR2 reads FQNNGV. Trimming pared 4 bases from V and 8 bases from J, leaving 21 bases between. CDR3 protein: CASSSGGPNIIHEQFF. For the CDR3, the DNA is TGTGCCAGCAGCTCCGGGGGACCGAACATAATACATGAGCAGTTCTTC.

The chain couples TRBV6-1 to TRBJ2-3; weak D call: TRBD2 (5 bases). This CDR3 comprises 16 residues. V was trimmed by 3 bases and J by 1 base, leaving 14 bases between them. Germline assignment: CDR1 MNHNS and CDR2 SASEGT. The CDR3 region has the DNA TGTGCCAGCAGTGAGGGGAGACGCGGCGGCACAGATACGCAGTATTTT. Protein sequence: CASSEGRRGGTDTQYF.

V is TRBV4-3 and J is TRBJ2-7, with 10 bases identical to TRBD2. CDR1 is LGHNA and CDR2 is YSLEER in the germline V gene. Losses at the gene ends were 0 bases for V and 5 bases for J; bases not matched to a gene: 4. This CDR3 spans 15 amino acids. DNA of the CDR3: TGCGCCAGCAGCCAAGAAGTAGCGGGGGGAGACGAGCAGTACTTC. It encodes CASSQEVAGGDEQYF.

The chain combines TRBV5-1 with TRBJ2-3; TRBD2 is a possible D gene (5 bases). Trimming took off 4 bases at V and 2 bases at J, with 14 bases between the two ends. CDR3 length: 15 residues. From germline, CDR1 is SGHRS and CDR2 YFSETQ. CDR3 in DNA: TGCGCCAGCAGCCCAGAGGGCGGATCCACAGATACGCAGTATTTT. Amino acid sequence: CASSPEGGSTDTQYF.

The chain employs TRBV9 and TRBJ1-4, with D unclear. The CDR3 runs 16 residues. V lost 4 bases to trimming and J lost 8 bases, with 21 bases between them. The germline gives CDR1 SGDLS, CDR2 YYNGEE. For the CDR3, the DNA is TGTGCCAGCAGCCCAGACCCGGGGATTTATCAAGAAAAACTGTTTTTT. It specifies CASSPDPGIYQEKLFF.

The V gene is TRBV7-3, the J gene TRBJ2-1; D ambiguous. Germline-derived CDR1 and CDR2 are SGHTA and FQGTGA. This CDR3 has 13 residues. V dropped 4 bases and J dropped 12 bases, with 16 bases sitting between them. The CDR3 reads CASSSTDTTVQFF. The CDR3 DNA is TGTGCCAGCAGCTCAACGGATACTACCGTGCAGTTCTTC. Drawing the rest from reference TRBV7-3 and TRBJ2-1, the complete variable domain is GAGVSQTPSNKVTEKGKYVELRCDPISGHTALYWYRQSLGQGPEFLIYFQGTGAADDSGLPNDRFFAVRPEGSVSTLKIQRTERGDSAVYLCASSSTDTTVQFFGPGTRLTVL.

This rearrangement joins TRBV11-3 to TRBJ2-3, with 9 bases identical to TRBD2. Losses at the gene ends were 3 bases for V and 1 base for J; bases not matched to a gene: 11. Germline V gene sequence: CDR1 SGHNT, CDR2 YENEEA. CDR3 size: 18 residues. CDR3 region: CASSLGAGGPIGTDTQYF. Written as DNA, the CDR3 is TGTGCCAGCAGCTTGGGTGCGGGGGGGCCTATTGGCACAGATACGCAGTATTTT.

The chain uses TRBV30 and TRBJ2-2; 9 bases agree with TRBD1. The CDR3 is 15 amino acids. Germline-derived CDR1 and CDR2 are GTSNPN and SVGIG (reference sequence). V lost 5 bases and J lost 5; bases outside the gene matches: 9. The CDR3 DNA sequence: TGTGCCTGGGCCCTCCCAGGACAGGGGACCGGGGAGCTGTTTTTT. Amino acid sequence: CAWALPGQGTGELFF. Together with reference TRBV30 and TRBJ2-2, the CDR3 gives the full variable domain: SQTIHQWPATLVQPVGSPLSLECTVEGTSNPNLYWYRQAAGRGLQLLFYSVGIGQISSEVPQNLSASRPQDRQFILSSKKLLLSDSGFYLCAWALPGQGTGELFFGEGSRLTVL.

This clone was observed a single time. This sequence joins TRBV9 and TRBJ1-2; 8 nucleotides align to TRBD1. This CDR3 contains 14 residues. The J segment lost 4 bases and the V segment lost 5 bases, leaving 7 bases of the junction unmatched. Germline values: CDR1 SGDLS, CDR2 YYNGEE. The CDR3 DNA is TGTGCCAGCAGTCTGACAGGGGTGGGCTATGGCTACACCTTC. This gives the protein CASSLTGVGYGYTF.